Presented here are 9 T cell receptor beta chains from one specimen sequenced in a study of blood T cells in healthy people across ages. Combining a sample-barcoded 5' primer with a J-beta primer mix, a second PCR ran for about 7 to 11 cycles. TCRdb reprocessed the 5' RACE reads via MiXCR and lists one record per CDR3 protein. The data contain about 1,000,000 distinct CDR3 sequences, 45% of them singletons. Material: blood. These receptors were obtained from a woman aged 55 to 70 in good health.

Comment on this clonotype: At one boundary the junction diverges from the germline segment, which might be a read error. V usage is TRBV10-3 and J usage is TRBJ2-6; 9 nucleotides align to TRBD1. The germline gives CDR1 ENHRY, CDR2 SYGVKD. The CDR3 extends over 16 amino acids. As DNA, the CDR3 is TGTGCCATCAGTGAACAGGGGGCGGCTGGGGCCGACGTCCTGACTTTC. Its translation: CAISEQGAAGADVLTF.

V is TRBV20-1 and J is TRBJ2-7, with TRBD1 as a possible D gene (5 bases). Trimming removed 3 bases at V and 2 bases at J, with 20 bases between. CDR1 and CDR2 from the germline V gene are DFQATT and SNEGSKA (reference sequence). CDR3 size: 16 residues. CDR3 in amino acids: CSASTTPWGGTYEQYF. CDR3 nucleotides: TGCAGTGCTAGCACCACGCCTTGGGGCGGAACCTACGAGCAGTACTTC.

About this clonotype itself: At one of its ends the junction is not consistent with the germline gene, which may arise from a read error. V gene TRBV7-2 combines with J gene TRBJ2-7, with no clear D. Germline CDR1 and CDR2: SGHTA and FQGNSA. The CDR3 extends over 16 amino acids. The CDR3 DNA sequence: TGTGCCAGCAGCATAGCTGGGCATCCGAAGCTATACGAGCAGTACTTC. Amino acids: CASSIAGHPKLYEQYF. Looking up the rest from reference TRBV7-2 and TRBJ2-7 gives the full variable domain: GAGVSQSPSNKVTEKGKDVELRCDPISGHTALYWYRQSLGQGLEFLIYFQGNSAPDKSGLPSDRFSAERTGGSVSTLTIQRTQQEDSAVYLCASSIAGHPKLYEQYFGPGTRLTVT.

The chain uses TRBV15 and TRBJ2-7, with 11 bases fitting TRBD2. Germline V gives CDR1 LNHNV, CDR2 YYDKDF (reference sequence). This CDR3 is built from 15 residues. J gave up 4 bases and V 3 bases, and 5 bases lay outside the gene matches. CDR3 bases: TGTGCCACCAGCAGTCTCGGGACTAGCGGTTACGAGCAGTACTTC. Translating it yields CATSSLGTSGYEQYF.

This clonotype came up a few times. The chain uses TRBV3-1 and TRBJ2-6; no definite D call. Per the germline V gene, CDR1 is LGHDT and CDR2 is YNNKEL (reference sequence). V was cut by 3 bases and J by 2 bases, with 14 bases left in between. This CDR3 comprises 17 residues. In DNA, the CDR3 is TGTGCCAGCAGCCATCGGCGGAATACTGCTGGGGCCAACGTCCTGACTTTC. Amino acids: CASSHRRNTAGANVLTF.

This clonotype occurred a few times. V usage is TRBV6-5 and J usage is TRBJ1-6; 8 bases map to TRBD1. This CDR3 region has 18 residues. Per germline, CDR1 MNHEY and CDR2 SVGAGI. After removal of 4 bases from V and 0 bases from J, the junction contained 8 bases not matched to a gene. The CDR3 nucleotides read TGTGCCAGCAGTTTTTCGGGACAGGCTAGCTCCTATAATTCACCCCTCCACTTT. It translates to CASSFSGQASSYNSPLHF.

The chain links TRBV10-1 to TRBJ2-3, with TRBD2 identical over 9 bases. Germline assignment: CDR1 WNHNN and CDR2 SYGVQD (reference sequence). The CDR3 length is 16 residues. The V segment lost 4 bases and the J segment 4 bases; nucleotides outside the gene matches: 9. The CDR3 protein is CASSVSGLAFSDTQYF. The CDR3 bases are TGCGCCAGCAGTGTCTCGGGACTAGCATTCTCAGATACGCAGTATTTT.

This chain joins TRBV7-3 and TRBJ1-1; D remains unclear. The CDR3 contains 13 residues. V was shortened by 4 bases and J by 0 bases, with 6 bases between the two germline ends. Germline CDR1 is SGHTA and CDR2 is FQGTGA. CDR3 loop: CASSSSMNTEAFF. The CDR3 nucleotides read TGTGCCAGCAGCTCGTCCATGAACACTGAAGCTTTCTTT.

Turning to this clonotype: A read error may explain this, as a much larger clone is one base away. Here the CDR3 reads CATSRRENRGGQPQHF. CDR3 DNA sequence: TGTGCCACCAGCAGAAGGGAAAACAGGGGAGGTCAGCCCCAGCATTTT. This chain connects TRBV15 to TRBJ1-5; 7 bases match TRBD1. CDR3 length: 16 amino acids. The germline gives CDR1 LNHNV, CDR2 YYDKDF (reference sequence). Germline trimming cut 2 bases from V and 6 bases from J; bases unmatched to any gene: 10.